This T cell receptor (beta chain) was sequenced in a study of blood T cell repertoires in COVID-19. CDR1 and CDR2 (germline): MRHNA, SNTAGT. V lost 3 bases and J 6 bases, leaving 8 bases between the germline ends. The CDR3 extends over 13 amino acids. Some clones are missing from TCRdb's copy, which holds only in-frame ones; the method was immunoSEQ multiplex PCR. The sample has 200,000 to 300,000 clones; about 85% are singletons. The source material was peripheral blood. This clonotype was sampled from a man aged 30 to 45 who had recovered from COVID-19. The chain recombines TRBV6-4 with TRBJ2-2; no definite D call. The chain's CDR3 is CASSEGEAGELFF. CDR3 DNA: TGTGCCAGCAGTGAAGGCGAGGCCGGGGAGCTGTTTTTT.